Listed below are T cell receptor beta chains from one sample, sequenced in a study of blood T cell repertoires in COVID-19. Clones were sequenced by immunoSEQ multiplex PCR, and TCRdb holds only the in-frame ones, with some missing. This sample has around 100,000 clones, with approximately 85% found just once. Sequenced: peripheral blood. Every receptor here comes from a man aged 40-49 years with acute or convalescent COVID-19. The CDR3 runs from the conserved cysteine through the conserved F or W. The order of the fields is D gene, clone size, V gene, J gene, CDR3 DNA, CDR3 protein. D genes are given only for firm matches. Clone size is shown for a subset of rows, as once, few, many or a class of expanded clone.

D: TRBD1; size: -; V: TRBV25-1; J: TRBJ1-5; DNA: TGTGCCAGCAGTGAATTCGGGACAGATAATCAGCCCCAGCATTTT; CDR3: CASSEFGTDNQPQHF
D: TRBD2; size: -; V: TRBV6-2/TRBV6-3; J: TRBJ2-6; DNA: TGTGCCAGCATCCCCGGTAACGGGGGGTGGCCTGGGGCCAACGTCCTGACTTTC; CDR3: CASIPGNGGWPGANVLTF
D: -; size: -; V: TRBV24-1; J: TRBJ2-3; DNA: TGTGCCACCAGTGCTCACTCAGAGGAGGGCACAGATACGCAGTATTTT; CDR3: CATSAHSEEGTDTQYF
D: -; size: -; V: TRBV21-1; J: TRBJ2-5; DNA: TGTGCCAGCAGCAGACTAGCGTTTGAGACCCAGTACTTC; CDR3: CASSRLAFETQYF
D: TRBD1; size: -; V: TRBV2; J: TRBJ1-1; DNA: TGTGCCAGCAGTGGACAGGGCGGGTGGACTGAAGCTTTCTTT; CDR3: CASSGQGGWTEAFF
D: -; size: -; V: TRBV6-5; J: TRBJ2-7; DNA: TGTGCCACCCGGTCCTACGAGCAGTACTTC; CDR3: CATRSYEQYF
D: -; size: -; V: TRBV6-1; J: TRBJ1-2; DNA: TGTGCCAGCAGTGAAGTCTCTAACTATGGCTACACCTTC; CDR3: CASSEVSNYGYTF
D: TRBD1; size: once; V: TRBV7-3; J: TRBJ2-5; DNA: TGTGCCAGCAGCTTAATGGGACAGCCCCAAGAGACCCAGTACTTC; CDR3: CASSLMGQPQETQYF
D: TRBD1; size: -; V: TRBV6-6; J: TRBJ2-1; DNA: TGTGCCAGCAGCCCGACAGGGAGTAGGGGTGAGCAGTTCTTC; CDR3: CASSPTGSRGEQFF
D: -; size: few; V: TRBV6-2/TRBV6-3; J: TRBJ2-7; DNA: TGTGCCAGCAGTTACATACGCATCGACAAAGAGCAGTACTTC; CDR3: CASSYIRIDKEQYF
D: -; size: few; V: TRBV3-1/TRBV3-2; J: TRBJ2-7; DNA: TGTGCCAGCAGACAAGGTGGGCTCGGCGAGCAGTACTTC; CDR3: CASRQGGLGEQYF
D: -; size: -; V: TRBV18; J: TRBJ1-5; DNA: TGTGCCAGCTCACGTACCCCAGGGCGGGGAGATAATCAGCCCCAGCATTTT; CDR3: CASSRTPGRGDNQPQHF
D: TRBD1; size: -; V: TRBV10-3; J: TRBJ2-7; DNA: TGTGCCATCAGTGAGCCGGGGACAGGGAACTACGAGCAGTACTTC; CDR3: CAISEPGTGNYEQYF
D: TRBD1; size: -; V: TRBV27; J: TRBJ2-1; DNA: TGTGCCAGCAGTAACAGACAGGGTGGGGCGCAGTTCTTC; CDR3: CASSNRQGGAQFF
D: TRBD2; size: once; V: TRBV5-4; J: TRBJ2-5; DNA: TGTGCCAGCAGCCCTAACAAACGCGGGGGATACCAAGAGACCCAGTACTTC; CDR3: CASSPNKRGGYQETQYF
D: -; size: -; V: TRBV5-1; J: TRBJ1-2; DNA: TGCGCCAGCAGCTTGGGCCCCGGCTATGGCTACACCTTC; CDR3: CASSLGPGYGYTF
D: TRBD2; size: -; V: TRBV30; J: TRBJ2-1; DNA: TGTGCCTGGAGTGTGCGGCTAGCGGGTGGCAATGAGCAGTTCTTC; CDR3: CAWSVRLAGGNEQFF
D: TRBD2; size: -; V: TRBV13; J: TRBJ2-3; DNA: TGTGCCAGCAGCTTAGTTCCAGCGGGGGCGTGGGGGCAGTATTTT; CDR3: CASSLVPAGAWGQYF
D: TRBD1; size: -; V: TRBV24-1; J: TRBJ2-5; DNA: TGTGCCACCAGTGATGCCGAAAACCGGGACAGGAAAGAGACCCAGTACTTC; CDR3: CATSDAENRDRKETQYF
D: -; size: -; V: TRBV30; J: TRBJ1-3; DNA: TGTGCCTGGAGTGTTGGCGGTACCTCTGGAAACACCATATATTTT; CDR3: CAWSVGGTSGNTIYF
D: TRBD1; size: -; V: TRBV11-2; J: TRBJ1-2; DNA: TGTGCCAGCAGCTTAGAGACAGGGGCGAGGGGCTACACCTTC; CDR3: CASSLETGARGYTF
D: -; size: -; V: TRBV7-9; J: TRBJ1-4; DNA: TGTGCCAGCAGCCATCAACAGGGTTCGGAAAAACTGTTTTTT; CDR3: CASSHQQGSEKLFF
D: -; size: once; V: TRBV11-1; J: TRBJ2-5; DNA: TGTGCCAGCAGCTTAGGATCGGGGTCAGAGACCCAGTACTTC; CDR3: CASSLGSGSETQYF
D: -; size: -; V: TRBV7-3; J: TRBJ2-3; DNA: TGTGCCAGCAGCTTAACGTCGTCCACAGATACGCAGTATTTT; CDR3: CASSLTSSTDTQYF
D: -; size: -; V: TRBV12-3/TRBV12-4; J: TRBJ1-2; DNA: TGTGCCAGCAGTTTTTTCAGCTATGGCTACACCTTC; CDR3: CASSFFSYGYTF
D: -; size: -; V: TRBV12-3/TRBV12-4; J: TRBJ1-3; DNA: TGTGCCAGCAGTTTACAGGGGGGAAACACCATATATTTT; CDR3: CASSLQGGNTIYF
D: -; size: -; V: TRBV5-4; J: TRBJ2-1; DNA: TGTGCCAGCAGTCACCAGGGGTACAATGAGCAGTTCTTC; CDR3: CASSHQGYNEQFF
D: -; size: -; V: TRBV11-2; J: TRBJ2-3; DNA: TGTGCCAGCAGCTTTCAAGATACGCAGTATTTT; CDR3: CASSFQDTQYF
D: -; size: -; V: TRBV27; J: TRBJ1-2; DNA: TGTGCCACGCGGCGGGAGCTAAGACTCTATGGCTACACCTTC; CDR3: CATRRELRLYGYTF
D: TRBD2; size: -; V: TRBV9; J: TRBJ2-1; DNA: TGTGCCAGCAGCGTAGGAGCGGGGGCCTACAATGAGCAGTTCTTC; CDR3: CASSVGAGAYNEQFF
D: -; size: -; V: TRBV4-1; J: TRBJ2-1; DNA: TGCGCCAGCAGCCAAGGTCGACTAGTGTCCTCCTACAATGAGCAGTTCTTC; CDR3: CASSQGRLVSSYNEQFF
D: TRBD2; size: -; V: TRBV7-9; J: TRBJ2-3; DNA: TGTGCCAGCAGCTCGAGTAGCGGGGGGGCATTCACAGATACGCAGTATTTT; CDR3: CASSSSSGGAFTDTQYF
D: TRBD1; size: -; V: TRBV6-1; J: TRBJ1-5; DNA: TGTGCCAGCAGTGCAAACAGGGGCGGCTATAGCAATCAGCCCCAGCATTTT; CDR3: CASSANRGGYSNQPQHF
D: TRBD1; size: -; V: TRBV6-5; J: TRBJ1-2; DNA: TGTGCCAGCAGCACGCCGGGACAGGGCCACTATGGCTACACCTTC; CDR3: CASSTPGQGHYGYTF
D: TRBD1; size: -; V: TRBV19; J: TRBJ1-6; DNA: TGTGCCAGTAACCCGGGACAGATGAATTCACCCCTCCACTTT; CDR3: CASNPGQMNSPLHF
D: -; size: -; V: TRBV6-5; J: TRBJ1-3; DNA: TGTGCCAGCACCCTGGACACGAGCTCTGGAAACACCATATATTTT; CDR3: CASTLDTSSGNTIYF
D: -; size: -; V: TRBV5-6; J: TRBJ2-1; DNA: TGTGCCAGCAGCGCCGGATTAGACAGGAATTACAATGAGCAGTTCTTC; CDR3: CASSAGLDRNYNEQFF
D: TRBD1; size: few; V: TRBV10-3; J: TRBJ2-7; DNA: TGTGCCATCAGTGGGACCCACCTAGACAGGGAAGACGAGCAGTACTTC; CDR3: CAISGTHLDREDEQYF
D: -; size: -; V: TRBV6-5; J: TRBJ1-2; DNA: TGTGCCAGCAGAGATCGACAGGTTATACGGGGCTACACCTTC; CDR3: CASRDRQVIRGYTF
D: TRBD1; size: -; V: TRBV7-9; J: TRBJ1-6; DNA: TGTGCCAGCAGCTTAGGGGGACAGATTAATTCACCCCTCCACTTT; CDR3: CASSLGGQINSPLHF
D: -; size: -; V: TRBV12-3/TRBV12-4; J: TRBJ2-7; DNA: TGTGCCAGCAGTTCTCAGACAGTAGGCGAGCAGTACTTC; CDR3: CASSSQTVGEQYF
D: TRBD2; size: -; V: TRBV24-1; J: TRBJ2-3; DNA: TGTGCCATCTCTAGCGGGGGTGAGCAGTATTTT; CDR3: CAISSGGEQYF
D: -; size: -; V: TRBV7-2; J: TRBJ1-6; DNA: TGTGCCAGCAGCTTGATGCAGGGAAGTAATTCACCCCTCCACTTT; CDR3: CASSLMQGSNSPLHF
D: -; size: once; V: TRBV5-8; J: TRBJ1-1; DNA: TGTGCCAGCAGCCCCGGAGACAGGCTGAACACTGAAGCTTTCTTT; CDR3: CASSPGDRLNTEAFF
D: -; size: -; V: TRBV3-1/TRBV3-2; J: TRBJ1-3; DNA: TGTGCCAGCAGCCAAGACCCCGACCCCAGCGGGAACACCATATATTTT; CDR3: CASSQDPDPSGNTIYF
D: -; size: -; V: TRBV7-2; J: TRBJ1-3; DNA: TGTGCCAGCAGCTTAGTGACAAGCAGCTCTGGAAACACCATATATTTT; CDR3: CASSLVTSSSGNTIYF
D: TRBD1; size: -; V: TRBV7-9; J: TRBJ2-1; DNA: TGTGCCAGCCCCAGTGACAGGGGCGGGTACAATGAGCAGTTCTTC; CDR3: CASPSDRGGYNEQFF
D: -; size: -; V: TRBV7-8; J: TRBJ2-7; DNA: TGTGCCAGCAGCTTAGGACGGAGGCTCGAGGAGCAGTACTTC; CDR3: CASSLGRRLEEQYF
D: TRBD1; size: -; V: TRBV5-1; J: TRBJ1-1; DNA: TGCGCCAGCAGCTTGGCCACGACAGGGGCGGACACTGAAGCTTTCTTT; CDR3: CASSLATTGADTEAFF
D: -; size: once; V: TRBV27; J: TRBJ1-5; DNA: TGTGCCAGCAGTTTATCGTGGCAGGGAGGTAGTAGCAATCAGCCCCAGCATTTT; CDR3: CASSLSWQGGSSNQPQHF
D: -; size: -; V: TRBV5-6; J: TRBJ1-1; DNA: TGTGCCAGCAGCTTGGGGAGAGCCGCTTTCTTT; CDR3: CASSLGRAAFF
D: -; size: -; V: TRBV29-1; J: TRBJ2-1; DNA: TGCAGCGCGACTCAAGCAACTGAGCAGTTCTTC; CDR3: CSATQATEQFF
D: TRBD2; size: once; V: TRBV5-1; J: TRBJ2-3; DNA: TGCGCCAGCAGCCCGGGACTAGCGGGCCCCAGCACAGATACGCAGTATTTT; CDR3: CASSPGLAGPSTDTQYF
D: TRBD2; size: -; V: TRBV6-2/TRBV6-3; J: TRBJ2-1; DNA: TGTGCCAGCAGCTCCTCCTCTAGCGGGGGGAATGAGCAGTTCTTC; CDR3: CASSSSSSGGNEQFF
D: TRBD1; size: -; V: TRBV10-3; J: TRBJ2-7; DNA: TGTGCCATCAGTGAGTATGGGACAGCGATACTCTACGAGCAGTACTTC; CDR3: CAISEYGTAILYEQYF